Included here is one T cell receptor beta chain sequence, with context. The source of the sample is a study of preoperative IRX-2 immunotherapy in early breast cancer. The treatment denotes: preoperative locoregional IRX-2 cytokine immunotherapy. Samples came from a phase Ib trial of preoperative locoregional IRX-2 cytokine immunotherapy. Profiling relied on immunoSEQ multiplex PCR, and the TCRdb table lists in-frame clones only, not all of them. The repertoire holds around 6,000 clones, with around 75% as singletons. The CDR3 has 17 residues. Per germline, CDR1 MNHGY and CDR2 SAAAGT. The ends lost 0 bases at V and 4 bases at J; junction bases unmatched: 7.

V gene TRBV6-8 combines with J gene TRBJ1-5; 9 bases map to TRBD1. The sequence came from a human donor with breast cancer. Here the sequenced sample was tumor tissue, taken before IRX-2 immunotherapy. DNA of the CDR3: TGTGCCAGCAGTTACTCAAACCCGGGACAGGGTAATCAGCCCCAGCATTTT. Translation: CASSYSNPGQGNQPQHF.